What follows describes a single T cell receptor (beta chain). Its antigen is currently unknown. Those patients picked for sequencing had displayed CD8+CD57+ cell expansion on flow cytometry. Patients had undergone no therapy by the time their blood was sampled. TCR beta VDJ and CDR3 were profiled, and genomic DNA was the template. MiXCR, applied by TCRdb to the reads, yields one record per CDR3 protein. The repertoire has fewer than 200,000 distinct CDR3 sequences, around 48% of them found once; the top ten carry about 1.7%. This CDR3 spans 16 amino acids. Per the germline V gene, CDR1 is LGHNA and CDR2 is YNFKEQ. Between the trimmed V and J ends, which lost 2 bases and 0 bases, there was a span of 10 bases. This entry comes from a study of CD8+CD57+ T cells in acquired aplastic anemia. Background on the study: Roughly 3.2 ug was the average amount of DNA from sorted CD4+ and CD8+ cells. General study points: For CD8+ Simpson's diversity, patients and controls showed no significant difference. Roughly 31 CD8+ CDR3 sequences occurred in both the patients and the controls.

Material: sorted CD4+, CD8+, or CD8+CD57+ T cells (not recorded which) from PBMCs. This clonotype originated in a human donor with aplastic anemia. V is TRBV4-2 and J is TRBJ1-4; D gene ambiguous. The CDR3 DNA follows: TGTGCCAGCAGCCAAAGTGTATGGGCAACTAATGAAAAACTGTTTTTT. Encoded protein: CASSQSVWATNEKLFF.